Listed below are T cell receptor beta chains from one sample, sequenced in a study of CD8 T cells in ankylosing spondylitis. Each CDR3 protein is one row after TCRdb ran MiXCR on the 5' RACE reads. The data contain 700,000 or so distinct CDR3 sequences, around 20% of them singletons. The sequenced sample was blood, either unsorted or a sorted T cell fraction (not recorded which). The receptor set was obtained from a male donor with ankylosing spondylitis. Each CDR3 is given with its conserved first and last residue. Fields, in order: V gene, clone size, J gene, D gene, CDR3 protein, CDR3 DNA. The D gene is left open where the match is weak. Rows give clone size only sometimes, using once, few, many, or a class for an expanded clone.

TRBV6-1	once	TRBJ1-3	TRBD1	CASSEGQGRNTIYF	TGTGCCAGCAGTGAAGGACAGGGAAGAAACACCATATATTTT
TRBV12-3/TRBV12-4	few	TRBJ2-7	-	CASSALVSNEQYF	TGTGCCAGCAGTGCGCTCGTTAGTAACGAGCAGTACTTC
TRBV20-1	few	TRBJ2-1	TRBD2	CSANPSGSIYNEQFF	TGCAGTGCTAACCCTAGCGGGAGTATCTACAATGAGCAGTTCTTC
TRBV18	-	TRBJ2-1	TRBD1	CASSPQKGAGEQFF	TGTGCCAGCTCACCCCAGAAGGGGGCGGGTGAGCAGTTCTTC
TRBV29-1	many	TRBJ2-4	TRBD2	CSVEDSGRGSIQYF	TGCAGCGTTGAAGATAGCGGGAGGGGTAGCATTCAGTACTTC
TRBV7-7	few	TRBJ1-1	-	CASSRLGPDTEAFF	TGTGCCAGCAGCCGCTTAGGACCGGACACTGAAGCTTTCTTT
TRBV28	once	TRBJ2-3	-	CASSLSRGAAEDTQYF	TGTGCCAGCAGTTTATCCCGGGGGGCGGCGGAAGATACGCAGTATTTT
TRBV20-1	-	TRBJ2-1	-	CSARERRRGSYNEQFF	TGCAGTGCTAGAGAGAGACGTCGGGGCTCCTACAATGAGCAGTTCTTC
TRBV20-1	few	TRBJ2-7	TRBD2	CSAPSLKRGSYEQYF	TGCAGTGCCCCCTCCTTGAAGCGGGGGTCCTACGAGCAGTACTTC
TRBV20-1	few	TRBJ1-1	TRBD1	CSARITGVTEAFF	TGCAGTGCACGTATCACAGGGGTCACTGAAGCTTTCTTT
TRBV15	-	TRBJ1-5	-	CATSREDQPQHF	TGTGCCACCAGCAGAGAAGATCAGCCCCAGCATTTT
TRBV10-3	-	TRBJ2-7	-	CAISESWGSYEQYF	TGTGCCATCAGTGAGTCGTGGGGCTCCTACGAGCAGTACTTC
TRBV12-3/TRBV12-4	few	TRBJ2-1	TRBD1	CASSGTGGLNEQFF	TGTGCCAGCAGTGGGACAGGGGGCCTCAATGAGCAGTTCTTC
TRBV12-3/TRBV12-4	-	TRBJ1-6	-	CASSLWINSPLHF	TGTGCCAGCAGTTTATGGATTAATTCACCCCTCCACTTT
TRBV15	-	TRBJ2-7	TRBD1	CATSRDSARGLEQYF	TGTGCCACCAGCAGAGATTCCGCCAGGGGGCTTGAGCAGTACTTC
TRBV10-2	few	TRBJ1-1	-	CASTQGEHLNTEAFF	TGCGCCAGCACTCAAGGGGAACATTTGAACACTGAAGCTTTCTTT
TRBV5-6	-	TRBJ2-3	-	CASSLVPSAPAVF	TGTGCCAGCAGCTTGGTCCCCTCCGCTCCCGCGGTTTTT